This passage covers 26 T cell receptor beta chains from one sample sequenced in a study of shared clonotypes between healthy human individuals. Data came from immunoSEQ multiplex PCR; TCRdb stores just in-frame clones and leaves some out. Counted here are approximately 1,500,000 clones, 96% occurring once; the ten biggest clones make up 1% to 1.5%. The sample taken for sequencing was naive CD4+ T cells sorted from blood. The subset was: CD45RA+ positively selected. The origin of the receptors is a man aged 25-45 years in good health.

The rearrangement joins TRBV7-3 to TRBJ2-3, with a tentative D call TRBD1 (6 bases). Germline assignment: CDR1 SGHTA and CDR2 FQGTGA. Trimming stripped 7 bases from V and 3 bases from J, with 14 bases between. The CDR3 is 14 amino acids. DNA of the CDR3: TGTGCCAGCACCGACACAGGACAGACAGATACGCAGTATTTT. Encoded protein: CASTDTGQTDTQYF.

The chain recombines TRBV5-5 with TRBJ2-5; D gene ambiguous. The CDR3 length is 14 residues. The germline V gene has CDR1 SGHKS and CDR2 YYEKEE (reference sequence). Trimming removed 0 bases from V and 4 bases from J, with 10 bases in between. CDR3 region: CASSLVSGRETQYF. CDR3 bases: TGTGCCAGCAGCTTGGTGAGTGGCCGAGAGACCCAGTACTTC.

This chain uses TRBV27 with TRBJ2-5; D is undetermined. This CDR3 comprises 14 residues. CDR1 is MNHEY, CDR2 SMNVEV, per germline (reference sequence). Trimming took 1 base from V and 2 from J, leaving 8 bases between them. The chain's CDR3 is CASSLLGMQETQYF. Here the CDR3 DNA reads TGTGCCAGCAGTTTATTAGGGATGCAAGAGACCCAGTACTTC.

The chain has TRBV6-6 and TRBJ1-1, with 10 positions matching TRBD1. Germline V gene sequence: CDR1 MNHNY, CDR2 SVGAGI (reference sequence). This CDR3 has 16 amino acids. The trim removed 6 bases at V and 1 base at J, leaving 8 bases unmatched. The CDR3 region has the DNA TGTGCCAGCAGGCGGACAGGGGGTAGTTGGAACACTGAAGCTTTCTTT. Protein sequence: CASRRTGGSWNTEAFF.

The rearrangement joins TRBV5-1 to TRBJ2-1, with D uncertain. V was shortened by 0 bases and J by 10 bases, with 5 bases between the two germline ends. Germline V gene lookup returns CDR1 SGHRS and CDR2 YFSETQ. The CDR3 has 11 amino acids. The DNA for the CDR3 is TGCGCCAGCAGCTTGGCCAGGGAGCAGTTCTTC. Its translation: CASSLAREQFF.

The chain joins TRBV2 to TRBJ1-5; D possibly corresponds to TRBD1 (6 bases). Germline lookup yields CDR1 SNHLY and CDR2 FYNNEI. Trimming removed 5 bases from V and 2 bases from J, with 16 bases in between. The CDR3 totals 16 residues. Written as DNA, the CDR3 is TGTGCCAGCAGTAAACAAGGAGGGGGTGGCAATCAGCCCCAGCATTTT. Protein: CASSKQGGGGNQPQHF.

This chain connects TRBV19 to TRBJ1-3, with no clear D. V was clipped by 3 bases and J by 4 bases, with 13 bases between them. Germline CDR1 reads LNHDA; CDR2 reads SQIVND (reference sequence). The CDR3 is 15 amino acids. CDR3 in DNA: TGTGCCAGTAGTATCGGGCAGGCACTAGGAAACACCATATATTTT. Amino acid sequence: CASSIGQALGNTIYF.

This clone came up once. The CDR3 DNA reads as TGTGCCAGCAGTTATATCAGAGCAACTAATGAAAAACTGTTTTTT. It yields the protein CASSYIRATNEKLFF. The gene calls are TRBV6-5 and TRBJ1-4; no clear D gene. The CDR3 runs 15 residues. Germline CDR1 MNHEY, CDR2 SVGAGI. The germline V and J ends were trimmed by 3 bases and 0 bases, with 8 bases remaining between them.

The V call is TRBV5-4, the J call TRBJ2-7, with 7 nucleotides matching TRBD2. The CDR3 is 13 residues long. Trimming at V came to 4 bases and at J to 2 bases, leaving 3 bases not matched to a gene. CDR1 and CDR2 from the germline V gene are SGHNT and YYREEE (reference sequence). The CDR3 protein is CASSRRGAYEQYF. CDR3 nucleotide sequence: TGTGCCAGCAGCCGTCGGGGGGCCTACGAGCAGTACTTC.

The chain employs TRBV28 and TRBJ2-3; 9 bases are a match to TRBD1. The CDR3 is made up of 15 amino acids. With 1 base clipped from V and 5 bases from J, the junction kept 4 bases outside the gene matches. CDR1 and CDR2 from the germline V gene are MDHEN and SYDVKM. DNA of the CDR3: TGTGCCAGCAGTTTATTCCTGACAGGGGGAGATACGCAGTATTTT. This codes for CASSLFLTGGDTQYF.

V and J are TRBV4-1 and TRBJ1-5; unclear D gene. This CDR3 spans 16 amino acids. V was cut by 3 bases and J by 0 bases, with 12 bases left in between. The germline CDR1 and CDR2 sequences are MGHRA and YSYEKL. As DNA, the CDR3 is TGCGCCAGCAGCCACTCAGAACCTTTTAGCAATCAGCCCCAGCATTTT. Its protein is CASSHSEPFSNQPQHF.

This clone has just one count. CDR3 protein: CASSEESRVFTDTQYF. The CDR3 DNA is TGTGCCAGCAGTGAAGAGAGTAGAGTGTTCACAGATACGCAGTATTTT. The chain carries TRBV2 and TRBJ2-3; D is undetermined. The CDR3 is 16 amino acids. V was clipped by 1 base and J by 2 bases, with 13 bases between them. Per germline, CDR1 SNHLY and CDR2 FYNNEI.

The chain links TRBV19 to TRBJ2-7, with 9 bases identical to TRBD1. Germline loops: CDR1 LNHDA, CDR2 SQIVND (reference sequence). The CDR3 is 14 amino acids. V was pared by 6 bases and J by 2 bases, with 5 bases of the junction left unmatched. The chain's CDR3 is CASRKDRGTYEQYF. CDR3 bases: TGTGCCAGTAGAAAGGACAGGGGCACCTACGAGCAGTACTTC.

The chain recombines TRBV6-5 with TRBJ2-2; D may be TRBD1 (6 bases). Germline CDR1 is MNHEY and CDR2 is SVGAGI. CDR3 length: 14 amino acids. Trimming took 7 bases from V and 3 from J, leaving 12 bases between them. The CDR3 spells CASKGRGDTGELFF. In DNA form, the CDR3 reads TGTGCCAGCAAAGGCAGGGGAGACACCGGGGAGCTGTTTTTT.

As regards this clone: Other DNA sequences from this sample encode an identical CDR3 as well. The DNA for the CDR3 is TGTGCCAGCAGCTTAGACCGCGGTTCAGATACGCAGTATTTT. Its protein is CASSLDRGSDTQYF. The V gene is TRBV7-3, the J gene TRBJ2-3; D remains unclear. The length of the CDR3 is 14 residues. Germline CDR1 reads SGHTA; CDR2 reads FQGTGA. The V gene lost 2 bases and the J gene lost 4 bases, with 10 bases spanning the gap.

Turning to this clone: The sample contains more than one DNA sequence encoding this CDR3. The gene calls are TRBV9 and TRBJ1-1; TRBD1 matches 10 bases. The CDR3 length is 14 residues. Germline CDR1 and CDR2: SGDLS and YYNGEE. The J segment lost 1 base and the V segment lost 3 bases, leaving 0 bases of the junction unmatched. CDR3 bases: TGTGCCAGCAGCGGGGACAGGGGGAACACTGAAGCTTTCTTT. Translation gives CASSGDRGNTEAFF.

The chain uses TRBV5-4 and TRBJ1-3; D is perhaps TRBD1 (6 bases). This CDR3 is built from 16 residues. Between the trimmed V and J ends, which lost 7 bases and 0 bases, there was a span of 17 bases. Per the germline V gene, CDR1 is SGHNT and CDR2 is YYREEE (reference sequence). The CDR3 nucleotides are TGTGCCAGCGGAGAGGGGGGCAACCCCTCTGGAAACACCATATATTTT. The encoded protein is CASGEGGNPSGNTIYF.

V is TRBV19 and J is TRBJ2-1; D possibly uses TRBD1 or TRBD2 (5 bases each). With 7 bases removed from V and 3 bases from J, the gap between germline ends came to 16 bases. The CDR3 is made up of 15 amino acids. Germline CDR1 reads LNHDA; CDR2 reads SQIVND (reference sequence). The CDR3 DNA follows: TGTGCCAGTACCCTAGGTGGGGGAAACTACAATGAGCAGTTCTTC. Protein product: CASTLGGGNYNEQFF.

The V and J genes are TRBV28 and TRBJ2-1, with 12 nucleotides matching TRBD2. The CDR3 runs to 18 residues. Trimming took 5 bases from V and 6 from J; bases not matched to a gene: 14. The V gene's germline CDR1 is MDHEN and CDR2 SYDVKM. The CDR3 DNA follows: TGTGCCAGCAGTACGATTCGGACTAGCGGGACGCCATTCAATGAGCAGTTCTTC. Its protein product is CASSTIRTSGTPFNEQFF. Combining the CDR3 with reference TRBV28 and TRBJ2-1 gives the whole variable domain DVKVTQSSRYLVKRTGEKVFLECVQDMDHENMFWYRQDPGLGLRLIYFSYDVKMKEKGDIPEGYSVSREKKERFSLILESASTNQTSMYLCASSTIRTSGTPFNEQFFGPGTRLTVL.

This clone has only one observation. This chain links TRBV5-1 with TRBJ1-1; D is perhaps TRBD1 (6 bases). Germline V gene data show CDR1 as SGHRS and CDR2 as YFSETQ. The CDR3 is 15 amino acids. Trimming shortened V by 1 base and J by 0 bases, and 10 bases separated the two germline ends. CDR3 sequence reads: CASSLRGTMNTEAFF. In DNA form, the CDR3 reads TGCGCCAGCAGCTTGAGGGGGACGATGAACACTGAAGCTTTCTTT.

V usage is TRBV2 and J usage is TRBJ2-1, with 9 bases identical to TRBD2. Germline V gives CDR1 SNHLY, CDR2 FYNNEI. Trimming took 4 bases from V and 3 from J; bases not matched to a gene: 1. The CDR3 sequence is 14 residues long. The CDR3 here is CASSASGNYNEQFF. DNA of the CDR3: TGTGCCAGCAGTGCTAGCGGGAACTACAATGAGCAGTTCTTC.

The chain recombines TRBV7-2 with TRBJ2-7, with D tentatively TRBD1 or TRBD2 (5 bases each). CDR3 length: 14 amino acids. Germline values: CDR1 SGHTA, CDR2 FQGNSA. The V end was cut by 6 bases, the J end by 3 bases, with 15 bases between. CDR3 in DNA: TGTGCCAGCAGTCTAGCCGGACAACGCTACGAGCAGTACTTC. Protein sequence: CASSLAGQRYEQYF.

This rearrangement joins TRBV28 to TRBJ2-7; D could derive from TRBD1 or TRBD2 (6 bases each). CDR1 and CDR2 (germline): MDHEN, SYDVKM. Trimming stripped 6 bases from V and 6 bases from J, with 15 bases between. This CDR3 has 13 residues. The CDR3 spells CASSEGGLGEQYF. DNA for the CDR3: TGTGCCAGCAGCGAGGGGGGTTTGGGCGAGCAGTACTTC.

The chain combines TRBV5-1 with TRBJ2-1; 7 nucleotides align to TRBD1. Germline CDR1 reads SGHRS; CDR2 reads YFSETQ. This CDR3 contains 14 residues. Trimming at V came to 7 bases and at J to 6 bases, leaving 10 bases not matched to a gene. CDR3 DNA sequence: TGCGCCAGCGGAAAGGGGGCCGTCGGCAATGAGCAGTTCTTC. Translated: CASGKGAVGNEQFF.

V gene TRBV28 combines with J gene TRBJ1-2; D remains unclear. Germline assignment: CDR1 MDHEN and CDR2 SYDVKM. The CDR3 sequence is 15 residues long. V was trimmed by 3 bases and J by 0 bases, leaving 11 bases between them. CDR3: CASSLEGYANYGYTF. The CDR3, as DNA: TGTGCCAGCAGTTTGGAAGGGTACGCTAACTATGGCTACACCTTC.

The chain joins TRBV19 to TRBJ2-1, with a tentative D call TRBD2 (5 bases). The length of the CDR3 is 17 residues. Germline V gives CDR1 LNHDA, CDR2 SQIVND (reference sequence). V was cut by 4 bases and J by 3 bases, with 19 bases left in between. CDR3 coding DNA: TGTGCCAGTAGTACTGGTAGTTCGAGGGCATACTACAATGAGCAGTTCTTC. Protein sequence: CASSTGSSRAYYNEQFF.